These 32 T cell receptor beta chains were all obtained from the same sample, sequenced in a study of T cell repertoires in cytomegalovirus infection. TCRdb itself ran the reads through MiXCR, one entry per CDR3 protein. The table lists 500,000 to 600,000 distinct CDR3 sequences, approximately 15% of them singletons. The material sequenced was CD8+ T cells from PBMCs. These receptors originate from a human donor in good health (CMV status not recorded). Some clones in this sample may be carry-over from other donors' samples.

CDR3 sequence reads: CASSPGLAGVTQYF. The CDR3 region has the DNA TGTGCCAGCAGCCCGGGACTAGCGGGAGTGACGCAGTATTTT. The chain employs TRBV13 and TRBJ2-3, with TRBD2 matching over 14 bases. The CDR3 is 14 amino acids. Germline V gives CDR1 PRHDT, CDR2 FYEKMQ (reference sequence). The trim removed 5 bases at V and 9 bases at J, leaving 4 bases unmatched. The full variable domain, in which reference TRBV13 and TRBJ2-3 provide the parts outside the CDR3, is AAGVIQSPRHLIKEKRETATLKCYPIPRHDTVYWYQQGPGQDPQFLISFYEKMQSDKGSIPDRFSAQQFSDYHSELNMSSLELGDSALYFCASSPGLAGVTQYFGPGTRLTVL.

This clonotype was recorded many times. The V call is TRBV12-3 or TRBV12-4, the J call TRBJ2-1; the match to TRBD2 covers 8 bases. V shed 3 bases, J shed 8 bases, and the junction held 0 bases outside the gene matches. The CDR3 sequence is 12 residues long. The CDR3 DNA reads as TGTGCCAGCAGTTTCGGGAGGGATGAGCAGTTCTTC. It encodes CASSFGRDEQFF.

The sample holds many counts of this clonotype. CDR3 amino acids: CASSIAAGPTYEQYF. The DNA for the CDR3 is TGTGCCAGTAGTATAGCTGCGGGTCCGACCTACGAGCAGTACTTC. J is TRBJ2-7 and V is TRBV19; weak D call: TRBD2 (5 bases). Germline-derived CDR1 and CDR2 are LNHDA and SQIVND (reference sequence). The V end was cut by 1 base, the J end by 2 bases, with 12 bases between. This CDR3 region has 15 residues.

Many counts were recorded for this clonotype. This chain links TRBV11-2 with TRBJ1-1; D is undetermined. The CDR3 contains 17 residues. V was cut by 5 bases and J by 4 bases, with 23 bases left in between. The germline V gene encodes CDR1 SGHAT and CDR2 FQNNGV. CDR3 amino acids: CASSPAGSYAFGTEAFF. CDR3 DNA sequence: TGTGCCAGCAGCCCGGCGGGGTCGTACGCTTTCGGCACTGAAGCTTTCTTT.

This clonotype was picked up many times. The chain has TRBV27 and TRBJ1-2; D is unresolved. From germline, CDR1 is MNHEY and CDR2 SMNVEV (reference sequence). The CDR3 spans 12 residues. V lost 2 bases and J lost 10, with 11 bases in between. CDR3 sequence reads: CASSLMGLFYTF. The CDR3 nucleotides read TGTGCCAGCAGTTTAATGGGATTGTTCTACACCTTC.

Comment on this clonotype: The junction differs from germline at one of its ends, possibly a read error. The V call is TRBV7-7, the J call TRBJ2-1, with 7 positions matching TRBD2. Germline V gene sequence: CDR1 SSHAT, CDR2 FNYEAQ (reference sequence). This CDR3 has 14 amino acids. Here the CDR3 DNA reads TGTGCTAGCAGCGACAAGTGGGGGAGGGATGAGCAGTTCTTC. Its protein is CASSDKWGRDEQFF.

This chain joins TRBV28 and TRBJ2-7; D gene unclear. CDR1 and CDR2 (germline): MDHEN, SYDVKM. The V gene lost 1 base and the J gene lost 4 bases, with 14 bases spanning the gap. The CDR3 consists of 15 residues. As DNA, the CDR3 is TGTGCCAGCAGTTTATCCCCCGACTCGGAATACGAGCAGTACTTC. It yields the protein CASSLSPDSEYEQYF.

The CDR3 loop reads CASSPGEVTGELFF. CDR3 bases: TGTGCCAGCAGTCCAGGGGAAGTCACCGGGGAGCTGTTTTTT. The chain is built from TRBV12-3 or TRBV12-4 and TRBJ2-2; D possibly corresponds to TRBD1 (6 bases). The CDR3 has 14 residues. V was pared by 5 bases and J by 4 bases, with 11 bases between.

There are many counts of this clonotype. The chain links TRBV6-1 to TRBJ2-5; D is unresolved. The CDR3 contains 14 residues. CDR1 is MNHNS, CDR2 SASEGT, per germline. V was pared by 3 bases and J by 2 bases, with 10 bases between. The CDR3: CASSEGTKQETQYF. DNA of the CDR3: TGTGCCAGCAGTGAGGGAACAAAACAAGAGACCCAGTACTTC.

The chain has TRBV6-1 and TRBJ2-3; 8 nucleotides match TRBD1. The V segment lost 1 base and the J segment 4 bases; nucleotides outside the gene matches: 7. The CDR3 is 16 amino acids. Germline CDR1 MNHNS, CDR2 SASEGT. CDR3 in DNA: TGTGCCAGCAGTGAAGGGACAGGGTGGGAGGCAGATACGCAGTATTTT. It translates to CASSEGTGWEADTQYF.

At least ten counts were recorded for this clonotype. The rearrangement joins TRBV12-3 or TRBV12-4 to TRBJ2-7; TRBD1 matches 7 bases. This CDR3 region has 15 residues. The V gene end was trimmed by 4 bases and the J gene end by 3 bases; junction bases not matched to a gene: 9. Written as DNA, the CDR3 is TGTGCCAGCAGTTCAATCGGACAGGTTAACTACGAGCAGTACTTC. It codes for CASSSIGQVNYEQYF.

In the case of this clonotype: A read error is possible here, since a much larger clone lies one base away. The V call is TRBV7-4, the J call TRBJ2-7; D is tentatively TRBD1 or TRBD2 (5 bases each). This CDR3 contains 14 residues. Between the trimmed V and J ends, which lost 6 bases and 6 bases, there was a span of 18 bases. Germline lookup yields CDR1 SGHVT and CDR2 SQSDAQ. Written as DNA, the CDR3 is TGTGCCAGCAGTCAAACGGGGCGACCCTCCGAGCAGTACTTC. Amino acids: CASSQTGRPSEQYF.

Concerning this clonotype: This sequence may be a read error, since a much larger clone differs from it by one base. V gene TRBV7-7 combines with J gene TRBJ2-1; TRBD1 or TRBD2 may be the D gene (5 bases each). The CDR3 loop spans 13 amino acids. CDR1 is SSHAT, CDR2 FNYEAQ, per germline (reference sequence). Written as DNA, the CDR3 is TGTGCTAGCAGCTTGGGGGAAGGCAGTGAGCAGTTCTTC. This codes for CASSLGEGSEQFF.

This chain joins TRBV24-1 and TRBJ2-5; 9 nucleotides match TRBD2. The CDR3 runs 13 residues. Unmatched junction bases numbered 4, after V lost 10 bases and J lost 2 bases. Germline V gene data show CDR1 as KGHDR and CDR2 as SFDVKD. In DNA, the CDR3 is TGTGCCACGGAACTAGCGGGTCAAGAGACCCAGTACTTC. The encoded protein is CATELAGQETQYF.

The CDR3 sequence: CASTPALIQETQYF. CDR3 bases: TGTGCCAGCACCCCAGCACTGATTCAAGAGACCCAGTACTTC. This chain uses TRBV7-9 with TRBJ2-5; no clear D. Germline V lookup: CDR1 SEHNR, CDR2 FQNEAQ (reference sequence). The ends were cut back, 7 bases at V and 2 bases at J, with 14 bases in the middle. This CDR3 has 14 residues.

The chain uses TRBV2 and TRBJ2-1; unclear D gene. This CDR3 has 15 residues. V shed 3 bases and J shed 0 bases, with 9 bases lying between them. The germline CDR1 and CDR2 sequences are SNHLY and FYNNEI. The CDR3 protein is CASSEAAASYNEQFF. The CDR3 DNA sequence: TGTGCCAGCAGTGAGGCGGCGGCCTCCTACAATGAGCAGTTCTTC. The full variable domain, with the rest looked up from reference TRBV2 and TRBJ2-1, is EPEVTQTPSHQVTQMGQEVILRCVPISNHLYFYWYRQILGQKVEFLVSFYNNEISEKSEIFDDQFSVERPDGSNFTLKIRSTKLEDSAMYFCASSEAAASYNEQFFGPGTRLTVL.

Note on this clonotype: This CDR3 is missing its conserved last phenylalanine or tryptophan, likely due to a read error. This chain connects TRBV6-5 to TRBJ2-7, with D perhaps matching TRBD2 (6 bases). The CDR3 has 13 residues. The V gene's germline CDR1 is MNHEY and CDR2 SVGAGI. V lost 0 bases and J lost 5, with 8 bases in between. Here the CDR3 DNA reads TGTGCCAGCAGTTACTCGGAGGGGAACGAGCAGTACTTA. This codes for CASSYSEGNEQYL.

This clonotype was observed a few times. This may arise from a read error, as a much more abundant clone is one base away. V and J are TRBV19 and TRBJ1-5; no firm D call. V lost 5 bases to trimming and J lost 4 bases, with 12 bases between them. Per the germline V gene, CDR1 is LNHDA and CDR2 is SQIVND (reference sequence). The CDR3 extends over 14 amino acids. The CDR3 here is CASSRHGWNQPQHF. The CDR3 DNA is TGTGCCAGTAGTCGACATGGGTGGAATCAGCCCCAGCATTTT. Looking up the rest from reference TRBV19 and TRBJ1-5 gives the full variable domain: DGGITQSPKYLFRKEGQNVTLSCEQNLNHDAMYWYRQDPGQGLRLIYYSQIVNDFQKGDIAEGYSVSREKKESFPLTVTSAQKNPTAFYLCASSRHGWNQPQHFGDGTRLSIL.

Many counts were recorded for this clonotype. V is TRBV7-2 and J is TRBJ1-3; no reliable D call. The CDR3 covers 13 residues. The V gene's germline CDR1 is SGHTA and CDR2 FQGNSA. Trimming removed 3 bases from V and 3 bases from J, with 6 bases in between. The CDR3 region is CASSFPLGNTIYF. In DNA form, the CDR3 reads TGTGCCAGCAGCTTCCCACTTGGAAACACCATATATTTT.

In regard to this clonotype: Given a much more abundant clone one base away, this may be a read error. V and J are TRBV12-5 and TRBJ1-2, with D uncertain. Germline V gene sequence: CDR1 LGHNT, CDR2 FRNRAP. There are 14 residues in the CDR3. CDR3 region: CASGWDGPDYVYTF. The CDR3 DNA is TGTGCTAGTGGTTGGGATGGACCGGACTATGTCTACACCTTC.

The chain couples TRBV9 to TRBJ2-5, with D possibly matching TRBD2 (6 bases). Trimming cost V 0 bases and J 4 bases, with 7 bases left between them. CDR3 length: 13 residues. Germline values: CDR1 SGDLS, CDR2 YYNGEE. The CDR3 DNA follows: TGTGCCAGCAGCGTAGTCGGGGGAGAGACCCAGTACTTC. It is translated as CASSVVGGETQYF.

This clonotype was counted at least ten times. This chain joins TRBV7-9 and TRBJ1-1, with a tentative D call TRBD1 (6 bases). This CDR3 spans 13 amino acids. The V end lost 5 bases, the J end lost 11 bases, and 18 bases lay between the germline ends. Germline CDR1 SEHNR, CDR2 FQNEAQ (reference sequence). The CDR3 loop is CASSQTGQFRAFF. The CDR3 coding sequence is TGTGCCAGCAGCCAAACAGGGCAGTTTAGGGCTTTCTTT. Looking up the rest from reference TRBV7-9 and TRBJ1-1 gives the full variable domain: DTGVSQNPRHKITKRGQNVTFRCDPISEHNRLYWYRQTLGQGPEFLTYFQNEAQLEKSRLLSDRFSAERPKGSFSTLEIQRTEQGDSAMYLCASSQTGQFRAFFGQGTRLTVV.

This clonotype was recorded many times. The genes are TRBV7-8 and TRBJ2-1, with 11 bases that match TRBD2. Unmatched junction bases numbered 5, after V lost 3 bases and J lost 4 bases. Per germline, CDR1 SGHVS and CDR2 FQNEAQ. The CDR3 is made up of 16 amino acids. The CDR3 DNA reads TGTGCCAGCAGCTTTCTCGTAGCGGGGGGGTACAATGAGCAGTTCTTC. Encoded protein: CASSFLVAGGYNEQFF.

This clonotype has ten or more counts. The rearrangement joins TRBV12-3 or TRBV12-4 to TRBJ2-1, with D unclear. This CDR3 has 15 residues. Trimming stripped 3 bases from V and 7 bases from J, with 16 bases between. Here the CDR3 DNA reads TGTGCCAGCAGTTTTTATTGGACGCCCACTAATGAGCAGTTCTTC. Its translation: CASSFYWTPTNEQFF.

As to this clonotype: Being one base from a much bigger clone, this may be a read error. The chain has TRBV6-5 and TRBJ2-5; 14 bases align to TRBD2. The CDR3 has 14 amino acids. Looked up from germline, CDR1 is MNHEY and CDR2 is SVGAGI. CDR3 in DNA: TGTACCAGCAGTCGGACTAGCGGGGGGGAGACCCAGTACTTC. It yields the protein CTSSRTSGGETQYF.

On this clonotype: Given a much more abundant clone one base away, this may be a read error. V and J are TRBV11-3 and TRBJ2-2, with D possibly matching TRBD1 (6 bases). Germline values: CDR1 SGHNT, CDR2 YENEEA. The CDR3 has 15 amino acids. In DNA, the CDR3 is TGTGCCAGCAGCAAGGGACACAGGAACACCGGGGAGCTGTATTTT. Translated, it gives CASSKGHRNTGELYF.

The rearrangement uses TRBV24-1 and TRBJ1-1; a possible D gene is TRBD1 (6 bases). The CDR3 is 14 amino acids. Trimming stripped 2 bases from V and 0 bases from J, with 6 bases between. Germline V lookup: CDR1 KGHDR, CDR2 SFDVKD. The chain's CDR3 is CATSDWDMNTEAFF. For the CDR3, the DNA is TGTGCCACCAGTGATTGGGACATGAACACTGAAGCTTTCTTT.

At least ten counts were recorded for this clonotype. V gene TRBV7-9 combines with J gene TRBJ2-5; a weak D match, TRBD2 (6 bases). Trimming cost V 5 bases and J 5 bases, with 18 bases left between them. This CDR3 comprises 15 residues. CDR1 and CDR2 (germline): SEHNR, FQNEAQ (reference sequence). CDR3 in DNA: TGTGCCAGCAGCCATCTTCAAGTGAGCGGGGAGACCCAGTACTTC. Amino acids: CASSHLQVSGETQYF. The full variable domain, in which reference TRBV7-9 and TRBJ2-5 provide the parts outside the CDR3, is DTGVSQNPRHKITKRGQNVTFRCDPISEHNRLYWYRQTLGQGPEFLTYFQNEAQLEKSRLLSDRFSAERPKGSFSTLEIQRTEQGDSAMYLCASSHLQVSGETQYFGPGTRLLVL.

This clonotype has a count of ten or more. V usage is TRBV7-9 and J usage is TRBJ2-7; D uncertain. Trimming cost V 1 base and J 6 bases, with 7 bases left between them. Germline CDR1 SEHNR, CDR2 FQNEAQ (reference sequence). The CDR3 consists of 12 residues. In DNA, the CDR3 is TGTGCCAGCAGCTTAGGCCTCCCCGAGCAGTACTTC. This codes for CASSLGLPEQYF.

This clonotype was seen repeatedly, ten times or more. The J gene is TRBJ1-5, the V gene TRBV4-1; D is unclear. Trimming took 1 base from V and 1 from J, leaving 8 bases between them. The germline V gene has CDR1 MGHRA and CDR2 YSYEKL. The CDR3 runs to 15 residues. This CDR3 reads CASSQGDFSNQPQHF. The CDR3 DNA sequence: TGCGCCAGCAGCCAAGGGGATTTCAGCAATCAGCCCCAGCATTTT.

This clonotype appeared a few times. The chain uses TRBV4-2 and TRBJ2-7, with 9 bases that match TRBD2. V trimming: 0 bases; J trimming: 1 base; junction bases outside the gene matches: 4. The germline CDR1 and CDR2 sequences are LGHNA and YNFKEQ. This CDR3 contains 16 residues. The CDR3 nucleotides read TGTGCCAGCAGCCAAGAAGCGCTAGCGGGGTCCTACGAGCAGTACTTC. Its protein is CASSQEALAGSYEQYF.

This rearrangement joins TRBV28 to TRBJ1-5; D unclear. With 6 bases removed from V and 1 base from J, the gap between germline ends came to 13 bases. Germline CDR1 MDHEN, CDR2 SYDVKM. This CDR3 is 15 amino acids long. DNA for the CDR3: TGTGCCAGCAGCCCATTGCTATCAAGCAATCAGCCCCAGCATTTT. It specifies CASSPLLSSNQPQHF.